This T cell receptor beta chain was obtained from a study of blood T cells in healthy people across ages. The CDR3 covers 13 residues. Germline V gene data show CDR1 as SQVTM and CDR2 as ANQGSEA. Next came a second PCR, run for about 6 to 12 cycles, which used a sample-barcoded 5' primer along with a J-beta primer mix. A tag from a template-switch adaptor with 12 random nucleotides marked each cDNA molecule. TCRdb itself ran the 5' RACE reads through MiXCR, one entry per CDR3 protein. This repertoire shows about 830,000 distinct CDR3 sequences, around 62% found once; its top ten account for 25% to 35%.

The sequence was obtained from a man in his thirties or forties in good health. Specimen: blood. V usage is TRBV29-1 and J usage is TRBJ2-5; D ambiguous. Gene TRBJ2-7 matches the end of the DNA better, so the J call may be wrong. The CDR3 nucleotides are TGCAGCGTTTGGGGTAGCTCTCCTCACGAGCAGTACTTC. Protein product: CSVWGSSPHEQYF.